The sequence of this T cell receptor (beta chain) was determined in a study of a mutant IDH1 vaccine in newly diagnosed glioma. A remark on this clone: Its antigen is unknown.

From germline, CDR1 is GTSNPN and CDR2 SVGIG (reference sequence). The CDR3 runs to 15 residues. V was clipped by 2 bases and J by 5 bases; unmatched bases: 3. Repertoires were generated with immunoSEQ multiplex PCR, while TCRdb's copy carries only in-frame clones and drops some. The top ten hold about 30% of the sample, which has more than 30,000 clones, about 86% seen once. As to time point: week 47, end of study. One vaccine dose held 300 ug of mutant IDH1 20-mer peptide and came with topical imiquimod. This sample comprised PBMCs, obtained from a glioma patient whose treatment included an IDH1 peptide vaccine. The chain couples TRBV30 to TRBJ2-2, with 12 positions matching TRBD2. This sequence originates from a man between 25 and 39 years old with glioma. The CDR3 nucleotides read TGTGCCTGGAGTAGTACTAGCGGGAGGACCGGGGAGCTGTTTTTT. Amino acids: CAWSSTSGRTGELFF.